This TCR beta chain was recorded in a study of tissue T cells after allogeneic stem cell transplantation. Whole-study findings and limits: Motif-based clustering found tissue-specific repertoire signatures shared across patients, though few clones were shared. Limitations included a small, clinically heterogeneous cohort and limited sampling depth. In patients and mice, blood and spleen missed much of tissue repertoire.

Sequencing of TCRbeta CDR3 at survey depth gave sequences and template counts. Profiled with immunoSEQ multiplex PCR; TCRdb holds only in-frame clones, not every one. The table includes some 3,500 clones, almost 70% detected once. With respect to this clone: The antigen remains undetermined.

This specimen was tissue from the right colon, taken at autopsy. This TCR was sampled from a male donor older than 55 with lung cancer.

As DNA, the CDR3 is TGTGCCAGCAGTACCGGTGGAGGGGGCCTCGAGCAGTACTTC. Amino acids: CASSTGGGGLEQYF. The rearrangement uses TRBV6-6 and TRBJ2-7; TRBD1 might be the D (7 bases). The CDR3 consists of 14 residues. The V and J ends lost 5 bases and 6 bases respectively, with 17 bases between them. Germline V gives CDR1 MNHNY, CDR2 SVGAGI (reference sequence).